Included here is one T cell receptor (beta chain) sequence, with context. Germline assignment: CDR1 SGHRS and CDR2 YFSETQ. V was shortened by 4 bases and J by 8 bases, with 21 bases between the two germline ends. This CDR3 comprises 15 residues. The data derive from a study of control samples from healthy donors and cancer patients. Some clones are missing from TCRdb's copy, which holds only in-frame ones; the method was immunoSEQ multiplex PCR. The data hold about 95,000 clones, with about 87% observed a single time. The chain employs TRBV5-1 and TRBJ1-2; D is undetermined. The sample consisted of blood. The TCR originated in a woman in her 70s in good health. The CDR3 DNA sequence: TGCGCCAGCAGCCGGAACGGGGAGGATTGGTACGGCTACACCTTC. The encoded protein is CASSRNGEDWYGYTF.